Each of the 18 T cell receptor beta chains below was sequenced from the same sample in a study of blood T cells in healthy people across ages. Primers used in a second PCR of about 6 to 11 cycles were a sample-barcoded 5' primer and a J-beta primer mix. One entry per CDR3 protein, called by TCRdb with MiXCR from the 5' RACE reads. Among roughly 1 million distinct CDR3 sequences, about 25% were seen once, and the ten largest hold around 0.75%. In addition, the sample was reused for a study of T cells of mothers and their children.

The sequenced sample was blood. These receptors all come from a girl aged 2-9 years in good health.

The chain has TRBV28 and TRBJ1-4; D unresolved. The germline V gene has CDR1 MDHEN and CDR2 SYDVKM. Trimming left V 8 bases short and J 8 bases short, with 15 bases between. This CDR3 region has 13 residues. CDR3 amino acids: CASLDLTAEKLFF. CDR3 nucleotide sequence: TGTGCCAGCTTGGACCTTACGGCCGAAAAACTGTTTTTT.

The chain links TRBV6-2 or TRBV6-3 to TRBJ2-5; D perhaps matches TRBD1 (6 bases). Judging by the DNA end, TRBJ2-7 fits better; the J call may be wrong. Germline lookup yields CDR1 MNHEY and CDR2 SVGEGT. The CDR3 contains 13 residues. DNA of the CDR3: TGTGCCAGCAGCCCCCAGGGGATCCTCGAGCAGTACTTC. It specifies CASSPQGILEQYF.

The chain employs TRBV7-6 and TRBJ2-7, with D possibly TRBD1 on 5 matching bases. This CDR3 contains 13 residues. With 5 bases removed from V and 4 bases from J, the gap between germline ends came to 12 bases. Germline assignment: CDR1 SGHVS and CDR2 FNYEAQ. The DNA of the CDR3 is TGTGCCAGCAGCCCCGACAGTAGGTACGAGCAGTACTTC. Residues: CASSPDSRYEQYF.

Only a few counts were recorded for this clonotype. At one end the junction does not follow the germline gene, possibly because of a read error. V usage is TRBV4-2 and J usage is TRBJ2-3; D perhaps matches TRBD1 (5 bases). The CDR3 is made up of 14 amino acids. The V gene's germline CDR1 is LGHNA and CDR2 YNFKEQ. CDR3 coding DNA: TGTGCCAGCAGCCCGACCGAAATCACAGGTACGCAGTATTTT. This encodes CASSPTEITGTQYF.

A word on this clonotype: This likely comes from a read error, as the CDR3 has no conserved phenylalanine or tryptophan at its end. The chain recombines TRBV5-6 with TRBJ1-1; D is uncertain. The CDR3 is 16 amino acids. Germline assignment: CDR1 SGHDT and CDR2 YYEEEE. CDR3 in DNA: TGTGCCTGCAGCTTGGGATCGGGGATCGAGTACACTGAAGCTTTCCTT. Protein: CACSLGSGIEYTEAFL.

The V gene is TRBV7-9, the J gene TRBJ2-5; 8 bases map to TRBD2. The CDR3 is 13 residues long. CDR1 SEHNR and CDR2 FQNEAQ come from the germline V gene (reference sequence). V was clipped by 8 bases and J by 5 bases; unmatched bases: 7. The CDR3 DNA reads TGTGCCAGCGCGGGGGGCCCAGAGGAGACCCAGTACTTC. Encoded protein: CASAGGPEETQYF.

This clonotype was counted a few times. This chain joins TRBV5-1 and TRBJ1-2, with 8 bases fitting TRBD1. Germline CDR1 SGHRS, CDR2 YFSETQ. The CDR3 has 14 amino acids. The J segment lost 8 bases and the V segment lost 1 base, leaving 7 bases of the junction unmatched. The CDR3 is CASSLPGQGGGYTF. CDR3 DNA: TGCGCCAGCAGCTTGCCTGGACAGGGAGGCGGCTACACCTTC.

The chain employs TRBV7-9 and TRBJ2-3; 8 bases fit TRBD1. This CDR3 spans 16 amino acids. Germline lookup yields CDR1 SEHNR and CDR2 FQNEAQ (reference sequence). The J segment lost 1 base and the V segment lost 4 bases, leaving 7 bases of the junction unmatched. The CDR3 protein is CASSSATGEGTDTQYF. The CDR3 DNA reads as TGTGCCAGCAGCTCAGCGACAGGGGAAGGCACAGATACGCAGTATTTT.

Concerning this clonotype: Being one base from a much bigger clone, this may be a read error. The chain has TRBV11-2 and TRBJ2-7; D is perhaps TRBD1 (5 bases). This CDR3 has 15 amino acids. Trimming stripped 8 bases from V and 1 base from J, with 18 bases between. Germline values: CDR1 SGHAT, CDR2 FQNNGV. Here the CDR3 reads CASRWSPQGSYEQYF. The CDR3 coding sequence is TGTGCCAGCCGCTGGAGCCCCCAGGGATCCTACGAGCAGTACTTC.

J is TRBJ2-4 and V is TRBV3-1, with no clear D. The V end was cut by 0 bases, the J end by 1 base, with 4 bases between. In germline, CDR1 is LGHDT, CDR2 YNNKEL (reference sequence). The CDR3 is 14 amino acids. This chain's CDR3 is CASSQDSAKNIQYF. CDR3 bases: TGTGCCAGCAGCCAAGATTCCGCCAAAAACATTCAGTACTTC.

This clonotype was observed a handful of times. The gene calls are TRBV7-3 and TRBJ1-2, with TRBD1 identical over 7 bases. This CDR3 spans 13 amino acids. The germline V gene encodes CDR1 SGHTA and CDR2 FQGTGA. Germline trimming cut 5 bases from V and 3 bases from J; bases unmatched to any gene: 3. This CDR3 reads CASSRDSYYGYTF. CDR3 sequence (DNA): TGTGCCAGCAGCCGGGACAGTTACTATGGCTACACCTTC.

The chain uses TRBV12-3 or TRBV12-4 and TRBJ2-7; D not resolved. The CDR3 is made up of 15 amino acids. Between the trimmed V and J ends, which lost 1 base and 1 base, there was a span of 11 bases. As DNA, the CDR3 is TGTGCCAGCAGTTTAGGGCATGACCTATCCTACGAGCAGTACTTC. Its protein is CASSLGHDLSYEQYF.

The chain employs TRBV5-1 and TRBJ2-4; D may be TRBD1 or TRBD2 (5 bases each). The ends were cut back, 4 bases at V and 8 bases at J, with 28 bases in the middle. The CDR3 runs to 18 residues. Germline-derived CDR1 and CDR2 are SGHRS and YFSETQ. The CDR3 DNA reads TGCGCCAGCAGCCCGCTTTGGATTAGCGTTTCAAGGGGCGACATTCAGTACTTC. Protein sequence: CASSPLWISVSRGDIQYF. The full variable domain, in which reference TRBV5-1 and TRBJ2-4 provide the parts outside the CDR3, is KAGVTQTPRYLIKTRGQQVTLSCSPISGHRSVSWYQQTPGQGLQFLFEYFSETQRNKGNFPGRFSGRQFSNSRSEMNVSTLELGDSALYLCASSPLWISVSRGDIQYFGAGTRLSVL.

V usage is TRBV28 and J usage is TRBJ2-1, with TRBD1 identical over 7 bases. V was pared by 5 bases and J by 5 bases, with 6 bases of the junction left unmatched. Germline V gene data show CDR1 as MDHEN and CDR2 as SYDVKM. The CDR3 covers 14 residues. This chain's CDR3 is CASSPPTGNNEQFF. CDR3 nucleotide sequence: TGTGCCAGCAGTCCTCCGACAGGGAACAATGAGCAGTTCTTC. Based on the CDR3 plus reference TRBV28 and TRBJ2-1, the full variable domain is DVKVTQSSRYLVKRTGEKVFLECVQDMDHENMFWYRQDPGLGLRLIYFSYDVKMKEKGDIPEGYSVSREKKERFSLILESASTNQTSMYLCASSPPTGNNEQFFGPGTRLTVL.

This clonotype was detected a few times. The rearrangement links TRBV5-4 to TRBJ1-1; 7 bases agree with TRBD1. Germline V gene lookup returns CDR1 SGHNT and CDR2 YYREEE (reference sequence). V dropped 4 bases and J dropped 5; count of bases not matched to a gene: 11. The CDR3 consists of 15 residues. CDR3 DNA: TGTGCCAGCAGCGGGGAGGGGGCGAAAGTTACTGAAGCTTTCTTT. Translation: CASSGEGAKVTEAFF.

This clonotype appeared a few times. The chain has TRBV6-5 and TRBJ2-1; no firm D call. This CDR3 contains 15 residues. V gave up 6 bases and J gave up 3 bases, with 15 bases separating them. Germline lookup yields CDR1 MNHEY and CDR2 SVGAGI. As DNA, the CDR3 is TGTGCCAGCAGCCCCCCCGACCGTCTCTACAATGAGCAGTTCTTC. Translation: CASSPPDRLYNEQFF.

The chain carries TRBV7-3 and TRBJ2-5; 8 bases map to TRBD1. The CDR3 extends over 17 amino acids. Germline CDR1 is SGHTA and CDR2 is FQGTGA. The junction had 13 bases not matched to a gene; V was cut back by 5 bases and J by 2 bases. The CDR3 reads CASSPGVTGEWQETQYF. CDR3 coding DNA: TGTGCCAGCAGCCCAGGAGTGACAGGGGAGTGGCAAGAGACCCAGTACTTC.

The table lists this clonotype with a few counts. The genes are TRBV20-1 and TRBJ2-5; 14 nucleotides align to TRBD2. Unmatched junction bases numbered 16, after V lost 5 bases and J lost 5 bases. Germline CDR1 and CDR2: DFQATT and SNEGSKA (reference sequence). The CDR3 contains 18 residues. The CDR3 protein is CSAVDRRLAGGPGETQYF. CDR3 DNA: TGCAGTGCTGTGGACAGACGACTAGCGGGAGGGCCAGGGGAGACCCAGTACTTC.